These T cell receptor beta chains were read from a single sample in a study of T cells in Graves' hyperthyroidism and ophthalmopathy. TCRdb used MiXCR to reprocess the multiplex PCR reads, holding one entry per CDR3 protein. The table shows 45,000 to 50,000 distinct CDR3 sequences, with roughly 49% occurring only once. The specimen sequenced was peripheral blood or thyroid tissue (not recorded which). The receptors here all came from a woman aged 45-59 years with Graves' hyperthyroidism. Each CDR3 is given with its conserved first and last residue. Fields, in order: CDR3 length, V gene, J gene, D gene, clone size, CDR3 protein, CDR3 DNA. D genes are given only for firm matches. Clone size is stated in some rows and not others, as once, few, many or a class when expanded.

len: 15
v_gene: TRBV12-3/TRBV12-4
j_gene: TRBJ1-1
d_gene: -
abundance: once
CDR3aa: CASSLGGHLNTEAFF
CDR3nt: TGTGCCAGCAGTTTAGGAGGACATCTGAACACTGAAGCTTTCTTT

len: 14
v_gene: TRBV10-3
j_gene: TRBJ1-6
d_gene: -
abundance: -
CDR3aa: CAISEWGDNSPLHF
CDR3nt: TGTGCCATCAGTGAATGGGGAGATAATTCACCCCTCCACTTT

len: 14
v_gene: TRBV5-5
j_gene: TRBJ1-1
d_gene: -
abundance: many
CDR3aa: CASSLDRSNTEAFF
CDR3nt: TGTGCCAGCAGCTTGGACAGATCGAACACTGAAGCTTTCTTT

len: 16
v_gene: TRBV10-1
j_gene: TRBJ2-3
d_gene: -
abundance: many
CDR3aa: CASSSRGSIGRDTQYF
CDR3nt: TGCGCCAGCTCATCCAGGGGTTCCATCGGAAGAGATACGCAGTATTTT

len: 13
v_gene: TRBV15
j_gene: TRBJ2-7
d_gene: -
abundance: many
CDR3aa: CATSRDSHYEQYF
CDR3nt: TGTGCCACCAGCAGGGACTCCCACTACGAGCAGTACTTC

len: 11
v_gene: TRBV7-8
j_gene: TRBJ2-5
d_gene: -
abundance: many
CDR3aa: CASSLGVHQYF
CDR3nt: TGTGCCAGCAGCTTAGGTGTCCACCAGTACTTC

len: 11
v_gene: TRBV12-3/TRBV12-4
j_gene: TRBJ2-2
d_gene: -
abundance: -
CDR3aa: CASSPSGELFF
CDR3nt: TGTGCCAGCAGTCCTTCCGGGGAGCTGTTTTTT

len: 15
v_gene: TRBV4-2
j_gene: TRBJ2-7
d_gene: -
abundance: many
CDR3aa: CASGQRGTTEYEQYF
CDR3nt: TGTGCCAGCGGACAGAGGGGGACTACTGAATACGAGCAGTACTTC

len: 17
v_gene: TRBV2
j_gene: TRBJ2-7
d_gene: TRBD2
abundance: -
CDR3aa: CASSPVVQREVAYEQYF
CDR3nt: TGTGCCAGCAGCCCTGTGGTCCAGCGGGAGGTCGCCTACGAGCAGTACTTC

len: 14
v_gene: TRBV7-9
j_gene: TRBJ1-6
d_gene: -
abundance: -
CDR3aa: CASSESGTLSPLHF
CDR3nt: TGTGCCAGCAGTGAGAGTGGGACCCTCTCACCCCTCCACTTT

len: 15
v_gene: TRBV7-8
j_gene: TRBJ2-2
d_gene: TRBD1
abundance: -
CDR3aa: CASSFGTGITGELFF
CDR3nt: TGTGCCAGCAGCTTCGGGACAGGGATCACCGGGGAGCTGTTTTTT

len: 13
v_gene: TRBV5-1
j_gene: TRBJ2-7
d_gene: -
abundance: -
CDR3aa: CASSLAGQNEQYF
CDR3nt: TGCGCCAGCAGCTTGGCCGGACAGAACGAGCAGTACTTC

len: 16
v_gene: TRBV6-5
j_gene: TRBJ2-5
d_gene: -
abundance: many
CDR3aa: CASSLGYSGLQETQYF
CDR3nt: TGTGCCAGCAGCCTAGGATACTCTGGGCTTCAAGAGACCCAGTACTTC

len: 16
v_gene: TRBV10-2
j_gene: TRBJ2-5
d_gene: TRBD1
abundance: -
CDR3aa: CASSEIDRGYQETQYF
CDR3nt: TGCGCCAGCAGTGAGATCGACAGGGGATACCAAGAGACCCAGTACTTC

len: 16
v_gene: TRBV28
j_gene: TRBJ2-5
d_gene: TRBD1
abundance: many
CDR3aa: CASSPLLQGARETQYF
CDR3nt: TGTGCCAGCAGCCCGCTCCTACAGGGGGCAAGGGAGACCCAGTACTTC

len: 13
v_gene: TRBV29-1
j_gene: TRBJ1-1
d_gene: TRBD1
abundance: medium-sized
CDR3aa: CSVGTGANTEAFF
CDR3nt: TGCAGCGTTGGGACAGGGGCGAACACTGAAGCTTTCTTT

len: 12
v_gene: TRBV7-3
j_gene: TRBJ2-1
d_gene: TRBD2
abundance: -
CDR3aa: CASSLSAGDQFF
CDR3nt: TGTGCCAGCAGCTTATCTGCGGGGGACCAGTTCTTC

len: 11
v_gene: TRBV12-3/TRBV12-4
j_gene: TRBJ2-5
d_gene: -
abundance: many
CDR3aa: CASGRGETQYF
CDR3nt: TGTGCCAGCGGGAGGGGGGAGACCCAGTACTTC

len: 17
v_gene: TRBV5-8
j_gene: TRBJ2-3
d_gene: TRBD2
abundance: many
CDR3aa: CASSLSGSGSSTDTQYF
CDR3nt: TGTGCCAGCAGCTTGTCGGGTAGCGGGTCTAGCACAGATACGCAGTATTTT

len: 14
v_gene: TRBV7-3
j_gene: TRBJ2-5
d_gene: -
abundance: -
CDR3aa: CASSFPGHQETQYF
CDR3nt: TGTGCCAGCAGCTTCCCGGGGCACCAAGAGACCCAGTACTTC

len: 16
v_gene: TRBV20-1
j_gene: TRBJ2-7
d_gene: TRBD2
abundance: -
CDR3aa: CSARGLTSGRSYEQYF
CDR3nt: TGCAGTGCTAGAGGTCTGACTAGCGGGAGGTCCTACGAGCAGTACTTC

len: 14
v_gene: TRBV7-3
j_gene: TRBJ2-7
d_gene: -
abundance: -
CDR3aa: CASSLTGGVYEQYF
CDR3nt: TGTGCCAGCAGCTTAACGGGGGGAGTCTACGAGCAGTACTTC